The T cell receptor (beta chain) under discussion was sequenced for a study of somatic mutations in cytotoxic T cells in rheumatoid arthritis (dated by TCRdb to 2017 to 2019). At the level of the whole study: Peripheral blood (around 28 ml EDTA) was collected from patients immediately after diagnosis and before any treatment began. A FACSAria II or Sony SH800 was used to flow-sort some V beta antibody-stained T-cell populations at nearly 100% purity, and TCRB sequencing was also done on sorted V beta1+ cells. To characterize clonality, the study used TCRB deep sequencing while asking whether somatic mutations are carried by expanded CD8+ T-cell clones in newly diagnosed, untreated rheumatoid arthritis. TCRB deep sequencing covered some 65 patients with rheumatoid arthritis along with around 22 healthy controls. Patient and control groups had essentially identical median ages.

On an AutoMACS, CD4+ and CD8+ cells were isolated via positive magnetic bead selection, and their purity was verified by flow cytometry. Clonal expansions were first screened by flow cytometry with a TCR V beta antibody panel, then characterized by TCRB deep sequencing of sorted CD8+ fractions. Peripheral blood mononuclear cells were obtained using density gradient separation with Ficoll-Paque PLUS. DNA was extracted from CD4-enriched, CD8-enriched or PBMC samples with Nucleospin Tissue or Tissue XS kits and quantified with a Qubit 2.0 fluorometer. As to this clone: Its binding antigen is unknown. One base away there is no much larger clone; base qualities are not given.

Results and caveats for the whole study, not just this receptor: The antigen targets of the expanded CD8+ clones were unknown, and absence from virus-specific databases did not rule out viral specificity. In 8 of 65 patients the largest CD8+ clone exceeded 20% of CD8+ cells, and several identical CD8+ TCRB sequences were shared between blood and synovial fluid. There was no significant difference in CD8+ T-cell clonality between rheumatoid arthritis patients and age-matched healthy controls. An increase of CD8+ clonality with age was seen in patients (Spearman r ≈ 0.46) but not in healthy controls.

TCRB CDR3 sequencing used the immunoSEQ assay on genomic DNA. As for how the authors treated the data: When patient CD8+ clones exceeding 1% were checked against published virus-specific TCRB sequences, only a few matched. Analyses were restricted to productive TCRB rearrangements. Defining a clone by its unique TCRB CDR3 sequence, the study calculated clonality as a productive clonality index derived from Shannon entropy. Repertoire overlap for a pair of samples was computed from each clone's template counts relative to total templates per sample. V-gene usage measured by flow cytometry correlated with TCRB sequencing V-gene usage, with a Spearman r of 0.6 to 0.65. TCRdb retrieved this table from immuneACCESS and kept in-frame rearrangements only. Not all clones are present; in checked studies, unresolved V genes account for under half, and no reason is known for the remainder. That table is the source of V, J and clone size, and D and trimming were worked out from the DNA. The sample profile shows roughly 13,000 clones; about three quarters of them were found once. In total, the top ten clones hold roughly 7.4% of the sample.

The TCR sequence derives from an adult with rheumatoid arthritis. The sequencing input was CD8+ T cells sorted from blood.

The CDR3 loop reads CASSVNTGELFF. The nucleotides read TGTGCCAGCAGTGTGAACACCGGGGAGCTGTTTTTT. The chain links TRBV6-1 with TRBJ2-2; confidence is insufficient to name the D gene. The CDR3 measures 12 amino acids from cysteine to phenylalanine. Just the 36-base CDR3 DNA is kept, in frame starting at base 1. Looking up the germline V gene yields CDR1 MNHNS and CDR2 SASEGT. V is cut by 4 bases and J by 1 base, and the space between the germline ends is 1 base.